This T cell receptor (beta chain) was captured in a study of blood T cell repertoires in COVID-19. For the study at large: Sample material is recorded as cDNA or gDNA derived from T cells, B-cell-depleted T cells, or PBMCs.

This clone was counted many times. Profiling relied on immunoSEQ multiplex PCR, and the TCRdb table lists in-frame clones only, not all of them. The profile shows about 170,000 clones, roughly 80% of them singletons. Per germline, CDR1 MNHNS and CDR2 SASEGT. The V and J ends lost 4 bases and 3 bases respectively, with 21 bases between them. CDR3 length: 17 residues. This TCR derives from an older woman with COVID-19, enrolled during active disease. Source material: peripheral blood. J is TRBJ1-2 and V is TRBV6-1; no reliable D call. CDR3 nucleotide sequence: TGTGCCAGCAGTGCGGCAGCGGTGGCAGGCTTTCACTATGGCTACACCTTC. It translates to CASSAAAVAGFHYGYTF.